The 15 T cell receptor beta chains below all came from one sample that was sequenced in a study of OX40 agonist ivuxolimab in advanced cancers. This table comes from immunoSEQ multiplex PCR, and its TCRdb copy is limited to in-frame clones, with some not included. The repertoire consists of tens of thousands of clones, with roughly three quarters occurring once and the leading ten covering approximately 1.2%. The specimen comprised CD4+ or CD8+ T cells sorted from blood, sampled in a trial of the OX40 agonist ivuxolimab. All receptors come from an adult with an advanced solid tumor such as melanoma, head and neck, liver or kidney cancer.

V is TRBV5-1 and J is TRBJ2-5; TRBD2 matches at 9 bases. V lost 4 bases, J lost 2 bases, and 9 bases stayed unmatched. The CDR3 sequence is 16 residues long. CDR1 is SGHRS, CDR2 YFSETQ, per germline. CDR3: CASSPSVRGGQETQYF. The CDR3 DNA reads as TGCGCCAGCAGCCCGTCCGTGCGGGGGGGGCAAGAGACCCAGTACTTC.

The rearrangement uses TRBV9 and TRBJ2-3; D may be TRBD1 (6 bases). V was clipped by 0 bases and J by 2 bases, with 13 bases between them. Germline CDR1 reads SGDLS; CDR2 reads YYNGEE. This CDR3 contains 16 residues. CDR3: CASSVGVGANTDTQYF. In DNA, the CDR3 is TGTGCCAGCAGCGTAGGGGTGGGGGCGAACACAGATACGCAGTATTTT. Full variable domain (outside the CDR3, taken from reference TRBV9 and TRBJ2-3): DSGVTQTPKHLITATGQRVTLRCSPRSGDLSVYWYQQSLDQGLQFLIQYYNGEERAKGNILERFSAQQFPDLHSELNLSSLELGDSALYFCASSVGVGANTDTQYFGPGTRLTVL.

The chain is built from TRBV7-3 and TRBJ1-1, with D possibly TRBD1 on 6 matching bases. Looked up from germline, CDR1 is SGHTA and CDR2 is FQGTGA. This CDR3 comprises 14 residues. Trimming removed 5 bases at V and 3 bases at J, with 13 bases between. The CDR3 reads CASSSATGYTEAFF. In nucleotides, the CDR3 is TGTGCCAGCAGCAGCGCAACAGGGTACACTGAAGCTTTCTTT.

CDR3 region: CAIVAAGSSYEQYF. The DNA of the CDR3 is TGTGCCATAGTGGCAGCGGGATCTTCCTACGAGCAGTACTTC. The chain joins TRBV30 to TRBJ2-7, with TRBD2 identical over 7 bases. Germline loops: CDR1 GTSNPN, CDR2 SVGIG (reference sequence). The CDR3 spans 14 residues. Trimming removed 8 bases from V and 1 base from J; junction bases left unmatched: 11.

The genes are TRBV19 and TRBJ1-2, with no clear D. CDR1 and CDR2 from the germline V gene are LNHDA and SQIVND (reference sequence). V dropped 8 bases and J dropped 3 bases, with 13 bases sitting between them. The CDR3 runs to 13 residues. The CDR3 protein is CASWSGTYYGYTF. CDR3 nucleotide sequence: TGTGCCAGTTGGTCAGGCACTTACTATGGCTACACCTTC.

The chain employs TRBV30 and TRBJ2-3; 10 bases line up with TRBD2. Looked up from germline, CDR1 is GTSNPN and CDR2 is SVGIG (reference sequence). The CDR3 is 19 amino acids. After removal of 4 bases from V and 0 bases from J, the junction contained 16 bases not matched to a gene. In DNA form, the CDR3 reads TGTGCCTGGACCCCGTCGGGGACTAGCGAGTTAGGGAGCACAGATACGCAGTATTTT. Translating it yields CAWTPSGTSELGSTDTQYF.

CDR3 nucleotide sequence: TGTGCCAGCAGTTGGTCCGGACAGGGAAACACTGAAGCTTTCTTT. This sequence encodes CASSWSGQGNTEAFF. This chain connects TRBV6-1 to TRBJ1-1; 8 bases match TRBD1. With V trimmed by 5 bases and J by 2 bases, 7 bases remained unmatched. The CDR3 totals 15 residues. The V gene's germline CDR1 is MNHNS and CDR2 SASEGT.

The rearrangement links TRBV19 to TRBJ1-1; no reliable D call. Germline V lookup: CDR1 LNHDA, CDR2 SQIVND (reference sequence). The CDR3 length is 13 residues. Trimming shortened V by 6 bases and J by 1 base, and 9 bases separated the two germline ends. The CDR3 DNA reads TGTGCCAGTAGCCCCCCGGGGAACACTGAAGCTTTCTTT. Translating gives CASSPPGNTEAFF.

The chain has TRBV6-1 and TRBJ2-7, with D perhaps TRBD1 (5 bases). The CDR3 spans 14 residues. Looked up from germline, CDR1 is MNHNS and CDR2 is SASEGT. The germline V and J ends were trimmed by 6 bases and 0 bases, with 12 bases remaining between them. As DNA, the CDR3 is TGTGCCAGCAGGTTCACAGGAAGCTCCTACGAGCAGTACTTC. It specifies CASRFTGSSYEQYF.

The chain links TRBV12-5 to TRBJ2-3; either TRBD1 or TRBD2 may supply D (5 bases each). Germline loops: CDR1 LGHNT, CDR2 FRNRAP. The CDR3 length is 18 residues. V lost 0 bases to trimming and J lost 8 bases, with 24 bases between them. The CDR3: CASGLVNLGTLEAGTQYF. The CDR3 coding sequence is TGTGCTAGTGGTTTGGTAAACTTGGGGACCTTGGAGGCGGGTACGCAGTATTTT.

This clone was seen more than once but under ten times. The chain is built from TRBV6-5 and TRBJ2-3; no clear D. This CDR3 has 15 residues. Trimming pared 0 bases from V and 2 bases from J, leaving 9 bases between. Germline CDR1 MNHEY, CDR2 SVGAGI. The CDR3 DNA is TGTGCCAGCAGTTACTCGACTCTCAACACAGATACGCAGTATTTT. It encodes CASSYSTLNTDTQYF.

The chain recombines TRBV7-9 with TRBJ2-5, with 7 bases aligning to TRBD1. The V and J ends lost 5 bases and 4 bases, in that order; junction bases with no gene match: 7. In germline, CDR1 is SEHNR, CDR2 FQNEAQ (reference sequence). This CDR3 has 14 amino acids. Written as DNA, the CDR3 is TGTGCCAGCAGCAAGGGACAGATGCTAGAGACCCAGTACTTC. As protein: CASSKGQMLETQYF.

This clone was observed once. The V and J genes are TRBV19 and TRBJ2-7, with D unclear. The CDR3 sequence is 14 residues long. The V gene's germline CDR1 is LNHDA and CDR2 SQIVND (reference sequence). V lost 4 bases to trimming and J lost 2 bases, with 12 bases between them. The CDR3 DNA sequence: TGTGCCAGTAGTACGGGCCAGGCCACCTACGAGCAGTACTTC. The encoded protein is CASSTGQATYEQYF.

This clone was detected once. The gene calls are TRBV30 and TRBJ2-3; D call uncertain. Trimming shortened V by 2 bases and J by 6 bases, and 6 bases separated the two germline ends. The CDR3 spans 11 residues. CDR1 is GTSNPN, CDR2 SVGIG, per germline (reference sequence). Here the CDR3 DNA reads TGTGCCTGGAGTAGGCAGGATACGCAGTATTTT. Amino acid sequence: CAWSRQDTQYF.

The sample holds a few counts of this clone. The chain has TRBV6-5 and TRBJ1-1, with D unclear. V shed 1 base and J shed 1 base, with 13 bases lying between them. Germline CDR1 reads MNHEY; CDR2 reads SVGAGI. CDR3 length equals 16 residues. DNA of the CDR3: TGTGCCAGCAGTTACTTGGGGAAATCAGGGAACACTGAAGCTTTCTTT. Protein product: CASSYLGKSGNTEAFF.